The present entry profiles one TCR beta chain with its context. Which antigen it targets is not known. No base quality values were provided; no much bigger clone lies one nucleotide off. At the junction V is shortened by 9 bases and J by 0 bases, with 18 bases in between. The CDR3 numbers 17 residues from cysteine through phenylalanine. Here the CDR3 DNA is all that survives: 51 bases in frame from base 1. CDR1 and CDR2 were assigned from the germline V gene as SNHLY and FYNNEI. The sample belongs to a study of blood T cells in healthy people across ages (dated by TCRdb to between 2015 and 2016). A note on the overall study: In model experiments, roughly one uniquely barcoded TCR beta cDNA molecule per two T cells was captured by template switching. Donors were grouped into four age groups: young (average 16 years), middle-aged (over 35), aged (over 55) and long-lived (around 82). Using deep sequencing normalized with unique cDNA molecular identifiers, the study measured how TCR beta repertoire diversity changes with age. To avoid experimental bias, donors of different ages were distributed randomly across sequencing lanes. The study analyzed two additional independent replicas of 1 million unique cDNA reads from the same blood draw for two donors, one aged 18 to 29 and one aged 80 or older. Results and caveats for the whole study, not just this receptor: Estimates of total diversity based on one million sequenced T cells were regarded as lower bounds and as underestimates. Observed TCR beta diversity per million T cells fell roughly linearly with age, and a significant reduction was already apparent by age about 38. Compared with the aged group, more naive CD4+ T cells, fewer expanded clones and increased TCR diversity were shown by the long-lived group, suggesting age selection. Donor CMV infection status was unknown, potentially confounding age-related changes in expanded clonotypes. There was a strong correlation between observed TCR beta diversity and the percentage of naive T cells measured by flow cytometry. Since profiling was done on bulk unsorted PBMCs, naive and antigen-experienced compartments could not be conclusively compared.

Library method: 5' RACE. TCRdb shows the sequencer as Illumina HiSeq 2500. A second PCR of roughly 7 to 11 cycles was run with a J-beta primer mix and a sample-barcoded 5' primer. A template-switch 5' adaptor carrying 12 random nucleotides introduced a unique molecular identifier onto each TCR beta cDNA molecule. At least 2.5 million CDR3-containing paired-end reads were obtained from each sample. All of the RNA was converted into first-strand cDNA using the Mint cDNA synthesis kit, with a TRBC-specific oligonucleotide serving as the primer. After uracil-DNA glycosylase treatment, a first 18-cycle PCR used universal primers M1SS and BC2_uni_R on all cDNA. The original pipeline was this. Each sample was normalized by randomly selecting 1 million high-quality reads, each carrying a distinct molecular identifier. Instead of being binned into consensus sequences, reads that shared molecular identifiers were thrown out. MiTCR, with a Q25 quality threshold and the strictest error-elimination algorithm, was used for CDR3 identification, clonotype clustering and error correction. A nonparametric unseen species model with Euler transformation was used to estimate lower-bound total TCR beta diversity. TCRdb's own reprocessing of the public reads used fastp at Q25 and MiXCR and kept productive beta chains. Identical CDR3 proteins give one entry, which carries the most common genes and DNA. The V and J calls here are based on TCRdb, not the publication. The table for this sample lists over 600,000 distinct CDR3 sequences; more than 55% of them were counted only once. The ten largest make up roughly 24% of the sample.

The 40 or so donors, aged about 6 to 95 years, were systemically healthy Caucasian individuals from Russia. Roughly 9 milliliters of peripheral blood were drawn from each donor into EDTA-treated Vacutainer tubes. Ficoll-Paque density-gradient centrifugation was used to isolate PBMCs, with at least 6 million per sample. Trizol reagent was used to extract total RNA from PBMCs, with at least 5.5 micrograms per sample. The percentages of naive CD45RAhigh/CD27high T cells were determined by flow cytometry on a PBMC aliquot from every donor. Sequenced input: blood. This receptor was obtained from a middle-aged man in good health. The chain links TRBV2 with TRBJ2-6; the D region is possibly TRBD1 or TRBD2, each matching across 6 bases. The DNA sequence reads TGTGCCAGTGGGCCAGAAGGGGGGTACTCTGGGGCCAACGTCCTGACTTTC. Its protein is CASGPEGGYSGANVLTF.